These 18 T cell receptor beta chains were all obtained from the same sample, sequenced in a study of blood T cell repertoires in COVID-19. Assay used: immunoSEQ multiplex PCR; TCRdb lists only in-frame clones, some missing. Among 200,000 to 300,000 clones, more than 75% were seen once, and the ten largest hold roughly 1.9%. Sequencing used PBMCs or T cells enriched from blood (not recorded which). These receptors were taken from a woman in her 50s who had recovered from COVID-19.

The rearrangement joins TRBV5-1 to TRBJ1-1; D gene unclear. The CDR3 consists of 15 residues. Germline CDR1 and CDR2: SGHRS and YFSETQ. V was pared by 0 bases and J by 4 bases, with 13 bases between. The CDR3 coding sequence is TGCGCCAGCAGCTTGGCCCCCGGAGCATCCACTGAAGCTTTCTTT. As protein: CASSLAPGASTEAFF.

V and J are TRBV6-1 and TRBJ1-2; no reliable D call. Germline V lookup: CDR1 MNHNS, CDR2 SASEGT. The CDR3 sequence is 14 residues long. V lost 6 bases to trimming and J lost 1 base, with 12 bases between them. CDR3 region: CASRPGGRNYGYTF. The CDR3 bases are TGTGCCAGCAGACCCGGCGGTCGTAACTATGGCTACACCTTC.

The V call is TRBV6-6, the J call TRBJ1-6; D remains unclear. CDR3 length: 14 amino acids. V shed 2 bases and J shed 6 bases, with 8 bases lying between them. Germline V lookup: CDR1 MNHNY, CDR2 SVGAGI (reference sequence). This chain's CDR3 is CASSYARLNSPLHF. CDR3 nucleotide sequence: TGTGCCAGCAGTTACGCGCGACTTAATTCACCCCTCCACTTT.

The J gene is TRBJ2-5, the V gene TRBV30; 7 bases agree with TRBD2. Germline assignment: CDR1 GTSNPN and CDR2 SVGIG (reference sequence). V lost 7 bases to trimming and J lost 2 bases; unmatched junction nucleotides: 10. This CDR3 region has 14 residues. The CDR3 DNA is TGTGCCTTCACCGGGACTACCCAACAAGAGACCCAGTACTTC. Translating it yields CAFTGTTQQETQYF.

The chain employs TRBV30 and TRBJ1-5; 10 nucleotides line up with TRBD1. The CDR3 length is 15 residues. The V and J ends lost 4 bases and 7 bases, in that order; junction bases with no gene match: 10. Germline V gene sequence: CDR1 GTSNPN, CDR2 SVGIG (reference sequence). The CDR3 protein is CAWKIRDRGGQPQHF. CDR3 DNA: TGTGCCTGGAAAATCCGGGACAGGGGCGGGCAGCCCCAGCATTTT.

This rearrangement joins TRBV3-1 (or the pseudogene TRBV3-2) to TRBJ1-5; no clear D. Germline CDR1 LGHDT, CDR2 YNNKEL (reference sequence). V lost 1 base, J lost 4 bases, and 8 bases lay in between. The CDR3 has 14 residues. CDR3 coding DNA: TGTGCCAGCAGCCAAGGTATCCGTAATCAGCCCCAGCATTTT. Its protein product is CASSQGIRNQPQHF.

This clone turned up a few times. The V and J genes are TRBV19 and TRBJ1-4; unclear D gene. Per the germline V gene, CDR1 is LNHDA and CDR2 is SQIVND (reference sequence). This CDR3 contains 16 residues. Trimming stripped 2 bases from V and 5 bases from J, with 15 bases between. In nucleotides, the CDR3 is TGTGCCAGTAGTATAAAGCGGAGGCACGGAAATGAAAAACTGTTTTTT. Encoded protein: CASSIKRRHGNEKLFF.

The gene calls are TRBV18 and TRBJ2-3; weak D call: TRBD2 (6 bases). Germline values: CDR1 KGHSH, CDR2 LQKENI. There are 15 residues in the CDR3. V was shortened by 8 bases and J by 0 bases, with 15 bases between the two germline ends. CDR3 in DNA: TGTGCCAGCCTACCGGGGGATTCTAGCACAGATACGCAGTATTTT. It specifies CASLPGDSSTDTQYF.

This chain uses TRBV27 with TRBJ2-5; D remains unclear. The CDR3 totals 13 residues. The germline gives CDR1 MNHEY, CDR2 SMNVEV (reference sequence). Trimming took 3 bases from V and 2 from J, leaving 7 bases between them. The CDR3 region has the DNA TGTGCCAGCAGTTTGCGCGGACAAGAGACCCAGTACTTC. This gives the protein CASSLRGQETQYF.

About this clone itself: The limits of the CDR3 on the DNA are not certain, so only TCRdb's listed CDR3 is given. V gene TRBV6-2 or TRBV6-3 combines with J gene TRBJ1-4; no DNA check was done on the table's D call, TRBD1. In germline, CDR1 is MNHEY, CDR2 SVGEGT. The CDR3 has 15 amino acids, counting both end residues. CDR3 sequence: CASSSSGTANEKLFF.

This clone was seen once. The V and J genes are TRBV10-3 and TRBJ2-2; maybe TRBD1 (5 bases). Trimming removed 7 bases at V and 7 bases at J, with 19 bases between. CDR3 length equals 15 residues. From germline, CDR1 is ENHRY and CDR2 SYGVKD. The CDR3 DNA sequence: TGTGCCATCACTTCCGACAGACCCTTTGGCGGGGAGCTGTTTTTT. Translated, it gives CAITSDRPFGGELFF.

The chain carries TRBV7-2 and TRBJ1-4; the match to TRBD1 covers 8 bases. Germline V gene sequence: CDR1 SGHTA, CDR2 FQGNSA. Losses at the gene ends were 5 bases for V and 9 bases for J; bases not matched to a gene: 11. This CDR3 comprises 15 residues. The CDR3 nucleotides read TGTGCCAGCAGCCATCCTAGGACAGGGATTAAAAAACTGTTTTTT. Its translation is CASSHPRTGIKKLFF. Variable domain in full (rest from reference TRBV7-2 and TRBJ1-4): GAGVSQSPSNKVTEKGKDVELRCDPISGHTALYWYRQSLGQGLEFLIYFQGNSAPDKSGLPSDRFSAERTGGSVSTLTIQRTQQEDSAVYLCASSHPRTGIKKLFFGSGTQLSVL.

This clone was observed a handful of times. The rearrangement uses TRBV3-1 (or the pseudogene TRBV3-2) and TRBJ1-1; the D is unclear. From germline, CDR1 is LGHDT and CDR2 YNNKEL (reference sequence). V was shortened by 8 bases and J by 0 bases, with 10 bases between the two germline ends. The CDR3 is made up of 13 amino acids. The CDR3 bases are TGTGCCAGCCAACAGTTCATGAACACTGAAGCTTTCTTT. Amino acid sequence: CASQQFMNTEAFF.

The table lists this clone with a count of one. The chain couples TRBV5-1 to TRBJ2-5; D is unresolved. CDR3 length equals 13 residues. Between the trimmed V and J ends, which lost 5 bases and 0 bases, there was a span of 8 bases. CDR1 and CDR2 from the germline V gene are SGHRS and YFSETQ. The CDR3 coding sequence is TGCGCCAGCAGTCCGACACACCAAGAGACCCAGTACTTC. Protein sequence: CASSPTHQETQYF. Based on the CDR3 plus reference TRBV5-1 and TRBJ2-5, the full variable domain is KAGVTQTPRYLIKTRGQQVTLSCSPISGHRSVSWYQQTPGQGLQFLFEYFSETQRNKGNFPGRFSGRQFSNSRSEMNVSTLELGDSALYLCASSPTHQETQYFGPGTRLLVL.

The chain employs TRBV2 and TRBJ2-7, with a possible D match to TRBD1 (6 bases). V lost 3 bases to trimming and J lost 5 bases, with 8 bases between them. The CDR3 is made up of 12 amino acids. Germline V gene lookup returns CDR1 SNHLY and CDR2 FYNNEI. The CDR3 DNA is TGTGCCAGCAGTGAGCAGGGGAACGAGCAGTACTTC. This encodes CASSEQGNEQYF. The entire variable domain, with the rest obtained from reference TRBV2 and TRBJ2-7, is as follows: EPEVTQTPSHQVTQMGQEVILRCVPISNHLYFYWYRQILGQKVEFLVSFYNNEISEKSEIFDDQFSVERPDGSNFTLKIRSTKLEDSAMYFCASSEQGNEQYFGPGTRLTVT.

This clone showed up just a few times. The chain recombines TRBV28 with TRBJ2-7; D perhaps matches TRBD2 (6 bases). Per germline, CDR1 MDHEN and CDR2 SYDVKM. Deletions cut 4 bases from V and 3 bases from J, with 10 bases between. The CDR3 runs 13 residues. The CDR3 sequence: CASSSRGYYEQYF. The DNA of the CDR3 is TGTGCCAGCAGTTCCCGGGGGTACTACGAGCAGTACTTC.

CDR3 amino acids: CASSLGGVNEQFF. CDR3 DNA: TGTGCCAGCAGCTTGGGCGGGGTCAATGAGCAGTTCTTC. The chain has TRBV11-3 and TRBJ2-1; perhaps TRBD2 as D (6 bases). V dropped 3 bases and J dropped 6 bases, with 9 bases sitting between them. This CDR3 is 13 amino acids long. Germline values: CDR1 SGHNT, CDR2 YENEEA.

V gene TRBV11-2 combines with J gene TRBJ1-2; D is undetermined. This CDR3 contains 12 residues. The germline V gene has CDR1 SGHAT and CDR2 FQNNGV. Trimming shortened V by 7 bases and J by 8 bases, and 14 bases separated the two germline ends. CDR3 DNA: TGTGCCAGCACCTCGGCGCCGGGGGGCTACACCTTC. This encodes CASTSAPGGYTF. Full variable domain (missing parts from reference TRBV11-2 and TRBJ1-2): EAGVAQSPRYKIIEKRQSVAFWCNPISGHATLYWYQQILGQGPKLLIQFQNNGVVDDSQLPKDRFSAERLKGVDSTLKIQPAKLEDSAVYLCASTSAPGGYTFGSGTRLTVV.